This passage covers 10 T cell receptor beta chains from one sample sequenced in a study of T cell changes during pregnancy in multiple sclerosis. TCRdb keeps only in-frame clones here, not all; method: immunoSEQ multiplex PCR. The sample yields under 110,000 clones, approximately 91% seen once. This sample comprised peripheral blood, obtained in the second trimester of pregnancy. These receptors all come from a female donor with multiple sclerosis, enrolled in a pregnancy study.

This clone was counted at least ten times. The chain carries TRBV5-4 and TRBJ1-2; 7 nucleotides align to TRBD1. V shed 4 bases, J shed 3 bases, and the junction held 12 bases outside the gene matches. Germline values: CDR1 SGHNT, CDR2 YYREEE (reference sequence). CDR3 length: 16 amino acids. The CDR3 here is CASSPATGQAYYGYTF. CDR3 bases: TGTGCCAGCAGCCCAGCAACCGGACAGGCCTACTATGGCTACACCTTC.

The CDR3 DNA reads as TGTGCCAGCAGTGCGAAAGCCGCGGGACTGATCTACGAGCAGTACTTC. This translates into CASSAKAAGLIYEQYF. The J gene is TRBJ2-7, the V gene TRBV27, with D possibly being TRBD2 (6 bases). Looked up from germline, CDR1 is MNHEY and CDR2 is SMNVEV (reference sequence). V was clipped by 5 bases and J by 3 bases, with 20 bases between them. CDR3 length: 16 amino acids.

The chain carries TRBV27 and TRBJ2-6; possibly TRBD1 for D (5 bases). Trimming cost V 4 bases and J 2 bases, with 21 bases left between them. Germline CDR1 MNHEY, CDR2 SMNVEV (reference sequence). This CDR3 comprises 19 residues. CDR3 sequence: CASSYNRAGLYTGANVLTF. The DNA of the CDR3 is TGTGCCAGCAGTTACAACCGGGCAGGGTTATACACTGGGGCCAACGTCCTGACTTTC. Supplemented by reference TRBV27 and TRBJ2-6, the full variable domain reads EAQVTQNPRYLITVTGKKLTVTCSQNMNHEYMSWYRQDPGLGLRQIYYSMNVEVTDKGDVPEGYKVSRKEKRNFPLILESPSPNQTSLYFCASSYNRAGLYTGANVLTFGAGSRLTVL.

This chain uses TRBV28 with TRBJ1-4; D perhaps matches TRBD1 (5 bases). Germline assignment: CDR1 MDHEN and CDR2 SYDVKM. CDR3 length equals 14 residues. V lost 3 bases, J lost 4 bases, and 9 bases lay in between. The CDR3 DNA sequence: TGTGCCAGCAGTTTTACAGGCGTTAATGAAAAACTGTTTTTT. This gives the protein CASSFTGVNEKLFF.

The V gene is TRBV2, the J gene TRBJ1-1; possible D gene TRBD1, 6 bases. The CDR3 contains 15 residues. V lost 4 bases and J lost 1, with 13 bases in between. Germline loops: CDR1 SNHLY, CDR2 FYNNEI. The CDR3 DNA follows: TGTGCCAGCAGTGGGTTGAGGGGGAGGAACACTGAAGCTTTCTTT. Protein: CASSGLRGRNTEAFF. The variable domain in full, with the rest retrieved from reference TRBV2 and TRBJ1-1, is EPEVTQTPSHQVTQMGQEVILRCVPISNHLYFYWYRQILGQKVEFLVSFYNNEISEKSEIFDDQFSVERPDGSNFTLKIRSTKLEDSAMYFCASSGLRGRNTEAFFGQGTRLTVV.

This sequence joins TRBV5-4 and TRBJ2-1; 9 bases are a match to TRBD2. Germline CDR1 SGHNT, CDR2 YYREEE (reference sequence). Trimming cost V 3 bases and J 7 bases; bases outside gene matches: 8. This CDR3 contains 15 residues. The CDR3 loop reads CASSWGTSPGNEQFF. Here the CDR3 DNA reads TGTGCCAGCAGCTGGGGGACTAGCCCTGGGAATGAGCAGTTCTTC.

V usage is TRBV29-1 and J usage is TRBJ2-7, with 8 bases lining up with TRBD2. J gave up 6 bases and V 3 bases, and 7 bases lay outside the gene matches. From germline, CDR1 is SQVTM and CDR2 ANQGSEA. CDR3 length: 13 amino acids. The CDR3 sequence: CSVEIGAGGEQYF. CDR3 sequence (DNA): TGCAGCGTTGAGATTGGTGCGGGGGGCGAGCAGTACTTC.

There are a few counts of this clone. J is TRBJ1-5 and V is TRBV5-1; 7 nucleotides match TRBD1. Trimming cost V 0 bases and J 5 bases; bases outside gene matches: 2. CDR1 is SGHRS and CDR2 is YFSETQ in the germline V gene. The CDR3 sequence is 14 residues long. In DNA, the CDR3 is TGCGCCAGCAGCTTGGCAGGGGGTGATCAGCCCCAGCATTTT. It encodes CASSLAGGDQPQHF.

The rearrangement links TRBV6-5 to TRBJ2-1, with TRBD2 matching 7 bases. Germline values: CDR1 MNHEY, CDR2 SVGAGI. With 3 bases clipped from V and 3 bases from J, the junction kept 8 bases outside the gene matches. The CDR3 runs 16 residues. In DNA form, the CDR3 reads TGTGCCAGCAGTTATGCCGGACTAGAGTTCTACAATGAGCAGTTCTTC. This sequence encodes CASSYAGLEFYNEQFF.

This chain uses TRBV5-1 with TRBJ2-2; 10 bases line up with TRBD2. Trimming took 0 bases from V and 6 from J; bases not matched to a gene: 2. This CDR3 comprises 15 residues. From germline, CDR1 is SGHRS and CDR2 YFSETQ. In DNA form, the CDR3 reads TGCGCCAGCAGCTTGGATCTAGCGGGGGCCGGGGAGCTGTTTTTT. Protein sequence: CASSLDLAGAGELFF.